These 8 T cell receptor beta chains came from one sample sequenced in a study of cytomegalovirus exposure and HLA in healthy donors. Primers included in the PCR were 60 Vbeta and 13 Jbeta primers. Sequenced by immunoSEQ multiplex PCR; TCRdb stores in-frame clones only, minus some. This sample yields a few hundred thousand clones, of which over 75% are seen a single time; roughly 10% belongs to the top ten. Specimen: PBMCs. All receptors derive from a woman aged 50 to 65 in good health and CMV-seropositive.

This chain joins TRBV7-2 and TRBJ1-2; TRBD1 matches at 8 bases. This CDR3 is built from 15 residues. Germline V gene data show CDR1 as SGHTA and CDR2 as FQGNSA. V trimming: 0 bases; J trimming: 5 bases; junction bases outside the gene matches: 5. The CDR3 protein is CASSLAQGARYGYTF. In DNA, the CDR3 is TGTGCCAGCAGCTTAGCCCAGGGGGCCAGATATGGCTACACCTTC.

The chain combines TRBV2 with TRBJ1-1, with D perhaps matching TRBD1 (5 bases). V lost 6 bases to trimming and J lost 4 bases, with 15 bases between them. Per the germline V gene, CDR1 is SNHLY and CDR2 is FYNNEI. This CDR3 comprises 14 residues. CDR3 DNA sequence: TGTGCCAGCAGGTCACCAAGGGGATCCACTGAAGCTTTCTTT. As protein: CASRSPRGSTEAFF. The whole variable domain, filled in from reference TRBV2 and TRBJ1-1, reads EPEVTQTPSHQVTQMGQEVILRCVPISNHLYFYWYRQILGQKVEFLVSFYNNEISEKSEIFDDQFSVERPDGSNFTLKIRSTKLEDSAMYFCASRSPRGSTEAFFGQGTRLTVV.

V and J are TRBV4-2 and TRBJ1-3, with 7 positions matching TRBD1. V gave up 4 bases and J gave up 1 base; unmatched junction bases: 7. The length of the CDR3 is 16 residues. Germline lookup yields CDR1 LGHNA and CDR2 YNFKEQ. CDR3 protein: CASSRETGTSGNTIYF. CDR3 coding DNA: TGTGCCAGCAGCCGAGAGACAGGGACATCTGGAAACACCATATATTTT.

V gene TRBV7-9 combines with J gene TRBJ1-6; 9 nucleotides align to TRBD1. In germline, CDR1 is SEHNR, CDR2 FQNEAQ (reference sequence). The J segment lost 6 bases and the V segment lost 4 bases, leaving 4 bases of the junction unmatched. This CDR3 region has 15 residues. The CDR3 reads CASSSRDRANSPLHF. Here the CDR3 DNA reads TGTGCCAGCAGCTCCCGGGACAGGGCTAATTCACCCCTCCACTTT. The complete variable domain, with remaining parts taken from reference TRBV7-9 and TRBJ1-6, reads DTGVSQNPRHKITKRGQNVTFRCDPISEHNRLYWYRQTLGQGPEFLTYFQNEAQLEKSRLLSDRFSAERPKGSFSTLEIQRTEQGDSAMYLCASSSRDRANSPLHFGNGTRLTVT.

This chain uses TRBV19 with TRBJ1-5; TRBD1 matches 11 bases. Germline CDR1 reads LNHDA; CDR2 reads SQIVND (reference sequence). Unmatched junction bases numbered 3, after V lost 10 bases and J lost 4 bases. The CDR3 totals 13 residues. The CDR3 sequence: CATRDRGNQPQHF. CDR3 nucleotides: TGTGCCACCAGGGACAGGGGGAATCAGCCCCAGCATTTT.

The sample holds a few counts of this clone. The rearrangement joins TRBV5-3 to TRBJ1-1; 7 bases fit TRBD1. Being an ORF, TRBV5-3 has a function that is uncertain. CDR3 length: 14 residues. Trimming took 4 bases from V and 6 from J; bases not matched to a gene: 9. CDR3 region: CARSPGGEDAEAFF. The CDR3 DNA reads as TGTGCCAGAAGCCCAGGGGGTGAGGACGCTGAAGCTTTCTTT.

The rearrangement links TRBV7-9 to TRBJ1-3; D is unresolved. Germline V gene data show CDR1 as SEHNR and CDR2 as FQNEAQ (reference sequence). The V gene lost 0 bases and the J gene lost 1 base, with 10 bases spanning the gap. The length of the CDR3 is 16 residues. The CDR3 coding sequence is TGTGCCAGCAGCTTAGCGCAGGTCGTTTCTGGAAACACCATATATTTT. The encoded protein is CASSLAQVVSGNTIYF.

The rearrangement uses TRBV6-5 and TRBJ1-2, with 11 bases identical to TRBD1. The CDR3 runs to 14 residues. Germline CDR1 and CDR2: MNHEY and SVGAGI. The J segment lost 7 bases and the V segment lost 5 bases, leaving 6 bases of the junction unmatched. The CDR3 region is CASSRTGGGLGYTF. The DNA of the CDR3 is TGTGCCAGCAGTCGGACAGGGGGCGGTCTTGGCTACACCTTC.